The rows below give T cell receptor beta chains drawn from one sample of a study of T cell repertoires in cytomegalovirus infection. MiXCR, applied by TCRdb to the reads, yields one record per CDR3 protein. The sample carries 70,000 or so distinct CDR3 sequences, more than 25% recorded once. These receptors have no known antigen. The starting material was CD8+ T cells from cultured PBMCs, obtained from culture after CMV antigen stimulation. Receptors were obtained from a human donor in good health (CMV status not recorded). Some clones in this sample may be carry-over from other donors' samples. Both conserved end residues are part of each CDR3. The D gene is left open where the match is weak. Not all rows give a size; the values are once, few, many and, for expanded clones, a class.

clone_size d_call j_call v_call cdr3_nt cdr3_aa
- - TRBJ2-3 TRBV6-2/TRBV6-3 TGTGCCAGCAGGCCCCCCAAGCGAGATACGCAGTATTTT CASRPPKRDTQYF
many - TRBJ2-1 TRBV7-2 TGTGCCAGCAGCTTAGTTGAGAACAGTTCTGAGCAGTTCTTC CASSLVENSSEQFF
many TRBD1 TRBJ2-7 TRBV7-8 TGTGCCAGCAGCTTAGACAGGGGCAACGAGCAGTACTTC CASSLDRGNEQYF
- - TRBJ1-1 TRBV12-3/TRBV12-4 TGTGCCAGCAGTTTTTCTGGGTCGGCTGAAGCTTTCTTT CASSFSGSAEAFF
few - TRBJ1-1 TRBV5-1 TGCGCCAGCAGCCCGGTGGGGTTCGGGGACACTGAAGCTTTCTTT CASSPVGFGDTEAFF
- TRBD1 TRBJ2-5 TRBV7-9 TGTGCCAGCAGCTCCAAGACAGGGACCCAAGAGACCCAGTACTTC CASSSKTGTQETQYF
- - TRBJ2-7 TRBV11-2 TGTGCCAGCAGCCCACCGGCGAACGAGCAGTACTTC CASSPPANEQYF
few TRBD1 TRBJ1-6 TRBV7-2 TGTGCCAGCAGCCCAGGGCAGGGGGCGTTGTCACCCCTCCACTTT CASSPGQGALSPLHF
- TRBD1 TRBJ2-3 TRBV7-9 TGTGCCAGCAGCCCTCGGACAGGGGGCTTAGATACGCAGTATTTT CASSPRTGGLDTQYF
few - TRBJ1-5 TRBV12-3/TRBV12-4 TGTGCCAGCAGTCCGGGATGGGGTTTTAGCAATCAGCCCCAGCATTTT CASSPGWGFSNQPQHF
- - TRBJ1-2 TRBV7-3 TGTGCCAGCAGCCCAGGGGACGGGAGCTATGGCTACACCTTC CASSPGDGSYGYTF
- - TRBJ2-7 TRBV18 TGTGCCAGCTCCCCGGAGGAGGGAGAGCAGTACTTC CASSPEEGEQYF
few - TRBJ2-1 TRBV7-9 TGTGCCAGCACCCGCCAAGCGTACAATGAGCAGTTCTTC CASTRQAYNEQFF
few - TRBJ2-6 TRBV7-3 TGTGCCTCGCGTGATTCTGGGGCCAACGTCCTGACTTTC CASRDSGANVLTF
few TRBD2 TRBJ2-5 TRBV7-9 TGTGCCAGCAGCTCACCTCGGGTAGCGGGGGAAGAGACCCAGTACTTC CASSSPRVAGEETQYF
- TRBD2 TRBJ2-1 TRBV6-6 TGTGCCAGCAGTTACTCCGACCAGGGCTTAGCGGGAGAAGACAATGAGCAGTTCTTC CASSYSDQGLAGEDNEQFF
- - TRBJ1-5 TRBV19 TGTGCCAGGGGTACCCCAGGGCCAGAGTATAGCAATCAGCCCCAGCATTTT CARGTPGPEYSNQPQHF
many TRBD1 TRBJ2-7 TRBV7-6 TGTGCCAGTAGCGTGGGACAGGGAAACTACGAGCAGTACTTC CASSVGQGNYEQYF
- - TRBJ2-5 TRBV2 TGTGCCAGCAGTACCGGGAGTGGGTCCCAAGAGACCCAGTACTTC CASSTGSGSQETQYF
few TRBD1 TRBJ1-5 TRBV28 TGTGCCAGCAGTGGATTGACAGGGAGCAATCAGCCCCAGCATTTT CASSGLTGSNQPQHF
many - TRBJ2-1 TRBV7-7 TGTGCCAGCAGCTTAGGGGCGGGATCCTACAATGAGCAGTTCTTC CASSLGAGSYNEQFF
- TRBD1 TRBJ1-1 TRBV12-3/TRBV12-4 TGTGCCAGCAGCCAGTCCGGGACAGGGCTATTAAACACTGAAGCTTTCTTT CASSQSGTGLLNTEAFF
few - TRBJ2-3 TRBV6-2/TRBV6-3 TGTGCCAGCAGCCCGGACGGAGTAAGCACAGATACGCAGTATTTT CASSPDGVSTDTQYF
- - TRBJ1-6 TRBV12-3/TRBV12-4 TGTGCCAGCCGGGGACCGGGACGTTCACCCCTCCACTTT CASRGPGRSPLHF
- TRBD2 TRBJ2-1 TRBV20-1 TGCAGTGCGAGAGCTTTGGCTAGCGGGACATATGAGCAGTTCTTC CSARALASGTYEQFF
- - TRBJ1-4 TRBV7-3 TGTGCCAGCAGCTTAACACTAGCAACTAATGAAAAACTGTTTTTT CASSLTLATNEKLFF
- TRBD1 TRBJ1-2 TRBV24-1 TGTGCCACCAGTGACAGGGACAGCGGTGTGGGGGGCTACACCTTC CATSDRDSGVGGYTF
few TRBD1 TRBJ2-1 TRBV19 TGTGCCAGTAGTACGGGGGGACAGGGAAGGAATGAGCAGTTCTTC CASSTGGQGRNEQFF
- - TRBJ2-7 TRBV7-9 TGTGCCAGCAGCTTAGGTGAAAAGGCCTACGAGCAGTACTTC CASSLGEKAYEQYF
many TRBD2 TRBJ2-7 TRBV7-8 TGTGCCAGCAGCTTAAGTGAGCGGGAGACCTACGAGCAGTACTTC CASSLSERETYEQYF
few TRBD1 TRBJ2-1 TRBV12-3/TRBV12-4 TGTGCCAGCTACCCTGGTACAGGGGTCGTTAATGAGCAGTTCTTC CASYPGTGVVNEQFF
many TRBD2 TRBJ2-1 TRBV7-9 TGTGCCAGCAGTGGGGCTAGCGGAAGCTCCTACAATGAGCAGTTCTTC CASSGASGSSYNEQFF
- - TRBJ2-3 TRBV15 TGTGCCACCAGCAGAGCCCGGACGGGGACAGATACGCAGTATTTT CATSRARTGTDTQYF
- - TRBJ2-1 TRBV7-3 TGTGCCAGCAGCTTAATAGGAGGGGGCTACAATGAGCAGTTCTTC CASSLIGGGYNEQFF
- - TRBJ2-3 TRBV6-5 TGTGCCAGCAGTCCAAACCTTAGCACAGATACGCAGTATTTT CASSPNLSTDTQYF
- - TRBJ1-2 TRBV13 TGTGCCAGCAGCTTAAGGGCAGGGTCGAGAGCTGGCTACACCTTC CASSLRAGSRAGYTF